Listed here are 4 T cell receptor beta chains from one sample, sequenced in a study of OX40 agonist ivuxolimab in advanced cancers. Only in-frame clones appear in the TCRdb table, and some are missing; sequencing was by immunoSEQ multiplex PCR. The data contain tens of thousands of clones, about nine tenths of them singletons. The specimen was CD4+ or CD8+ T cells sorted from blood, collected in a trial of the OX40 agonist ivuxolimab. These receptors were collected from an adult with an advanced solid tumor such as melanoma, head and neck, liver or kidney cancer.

The CDR3 DNA sequence: TGTGCCAGCTCACCGTCGCGAGGGCTCCACACTGAAGCTTTCTTT. The encoded protein is CASSPSRGLHTEAFF. The chain uses TRBV18 and TRBJ1-1; the D is unclear. CDR3 length: 15 residues. Germline CDR1 KGHSH, CDR2 LQKENI. Trimming removed 3 bases at V and 3 bases at J, with 14 bases between.

DNA for the CDR3: TGTGCCAGCAGCCAAAGCGGGCTGGAGACCCAGTACTTC. Its translation: CASSQSGLETQYF. This chain connects TRBV7-8 to TRBJ2-5; perhaps TRBD2 as D (6 bases). The CDR3 spans 13 residues. Germline values: CDR1 SGHVS, CDR2 FQNEAQ. The V end was cut by 5 bases, the J end by 5 bases, with 12 bases between.

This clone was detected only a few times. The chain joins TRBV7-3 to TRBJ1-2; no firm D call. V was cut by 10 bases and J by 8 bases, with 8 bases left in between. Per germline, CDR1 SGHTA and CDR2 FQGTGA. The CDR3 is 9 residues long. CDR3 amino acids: CATSGGYTF. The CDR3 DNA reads TGTGCCACATCGGGCGGCTACACCTTC. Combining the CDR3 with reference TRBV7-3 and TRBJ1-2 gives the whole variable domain GAGVSQTPSNKVTEKGKYVELRCDPISGHTALYWYRQSLGQGPEFLIYFQGTGAADDSGLPNDRFFAVRPEGSVSTLKIQRTERGDSAVYLCATSGGYTFGSGTRLTVV.

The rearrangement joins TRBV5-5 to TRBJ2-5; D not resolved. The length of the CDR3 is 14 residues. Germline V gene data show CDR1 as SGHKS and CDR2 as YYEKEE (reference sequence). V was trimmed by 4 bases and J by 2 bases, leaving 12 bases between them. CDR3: CASSPRSEQETQYF. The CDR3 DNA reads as TGTGCCAGCAGCCCCCGCAGCGAACAAGAGACCCAGTACTTC.